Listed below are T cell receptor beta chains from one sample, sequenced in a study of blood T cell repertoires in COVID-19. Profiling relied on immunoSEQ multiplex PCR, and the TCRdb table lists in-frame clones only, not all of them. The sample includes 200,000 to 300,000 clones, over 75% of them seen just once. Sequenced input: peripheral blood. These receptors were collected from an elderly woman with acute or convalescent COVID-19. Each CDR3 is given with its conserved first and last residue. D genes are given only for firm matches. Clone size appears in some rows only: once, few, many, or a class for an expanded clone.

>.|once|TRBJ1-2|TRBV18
CASSPPGRSYGYTF
TGTGCCAGCTCACCACCGGGCCGGTCCTATGGCTACACCTTC
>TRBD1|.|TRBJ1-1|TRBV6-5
CASSLGQGRTEAFF
TGTGCCAGCAGTCTAGGACAGGGGAGAACTGAAGCTTTCTTT
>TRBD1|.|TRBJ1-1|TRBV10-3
CAIIPDRGNSEAFF
TGTGCCATCATCCCGGACAGGGGGAACTCTGAAGCTTTCTTT
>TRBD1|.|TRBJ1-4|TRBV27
CASSTPGGQVSTNEKLFF
TGTGCCAGCAGTACCCCAGGGGGGCAGGTGTCAACTAATGAAAAACTGTTTTTT
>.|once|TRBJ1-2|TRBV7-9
CASSPHGSGNYGYTF
TGTGCCAGCAGCCCCCATGGGTCGGGGAACTATGGCTACACCTTC
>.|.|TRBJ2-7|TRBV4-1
CASSQDQLRWQLGYEQYF
TGCGCCAGCAGCCAAGATCAACTCAGGTGGCAATTGGGTTACGAGCAGTACTTC
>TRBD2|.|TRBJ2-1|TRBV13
CATDGRGGSVREQFF
TGTGCCACAGACGGACGGGGGGGGTCGGTAAGAGAGCAGTTCTTC
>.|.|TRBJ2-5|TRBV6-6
CASSYPLTRGQETQYF
TGTGCCAGCAGCTATCCGTTGACTCGCGGCCAAGAGACCCAGTACTTC
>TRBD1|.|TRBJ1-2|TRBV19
CASSIGQGAINYGYTF
TGTGCCAGTAGTATAGGTCAGGGGGCGATTAACTATGGCTACACCTTC
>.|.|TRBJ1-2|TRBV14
CASSQDWDSRDGYTF
TGTGCCAGCAGCCAAGATTGGGACTCAAGGGATGGCTACACCTTC
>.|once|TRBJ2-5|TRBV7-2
CASSSSRGRETQYF
TGTGCCAGCAGCTCCAGTCGGGGGAGGGAGACCCAGTACTTC
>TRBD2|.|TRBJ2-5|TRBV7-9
CATTARLAEETQYF
TGTGCCACCACAGCCCGACTAGCGGAAGAGACCCAGTACTTC
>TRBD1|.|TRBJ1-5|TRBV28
CASSRTGVDQPQHF
TGTGCCAGCAGCCGGACAGGGGTTGATCAGCCCCAGCATTTT
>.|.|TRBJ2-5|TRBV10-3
CAISQPRARETQYF
TGTGCCATCAGTCAACCGAGGGCTCGGGAGACCCAGTACTTC
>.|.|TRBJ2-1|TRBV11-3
CASSARVSGLHNEQFF
TGTGCCAGCAGCGCCAGGGTTTCGGGCCTACACAATGAGCAGTTCTTC
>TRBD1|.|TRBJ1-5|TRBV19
CASTKDRAYSNQPQHF
TGTGCCAGTACCAAGGACAGGGCCTATAGCAATCAGCCCCAGCATTTT
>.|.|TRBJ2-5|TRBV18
CASSSRGQETQYF
TGTGCCAGCTCATCTAGAGGGCAGGAGACCCAGTACTTC
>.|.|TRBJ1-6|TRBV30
CAWSVQGNSPLHF
TGTGCCTGGAGTGTACAGGGTAATTCACCCCTCCACTTT
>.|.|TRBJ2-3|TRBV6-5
CASSFTQGDTQYF
TGTGCCAGCAGTTTTACCCAGGGAGATACGCAGTATTTT
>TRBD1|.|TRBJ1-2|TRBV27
CASSSSGGAMSGYTF
TGTGCCAGCAGTTCGTCAGGGGGCGCGATGAGTGGCTACACCTTC
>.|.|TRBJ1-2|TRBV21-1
CASSKGRTGATHYGYTF
TGTGCCAGCAGCAAAGGGAGGACAGGAGCCACCCATTATGGCTACACCTTC
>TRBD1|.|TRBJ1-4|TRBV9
CASSPRLGGAGEKLFF
TGTGCCAGCAGCCCAAGACTAGGGGGCGCAGGTGAAAAACTGTTTTTT
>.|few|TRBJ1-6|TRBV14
CASSQRSDSPLHF
TGTGCCAGCAGCCAACGTAGTGATTCACCCCTCCACTTT
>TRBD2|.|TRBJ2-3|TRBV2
CATEASGGTDTQYF
TGTGCCACGGAAGCTAGCGGGGGTACAGATACGCAGTATTTT
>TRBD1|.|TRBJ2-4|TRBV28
CASSLRQGVSNIQYF
TGTGCCAGCAGTTTAAGACAGGGGGTTTCGAACATTCAGTACTTC
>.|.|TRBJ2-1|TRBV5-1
CASSLGQGNEQFF
TGCGCCAGCAGCTTAGGGCAGGGTAATGAGCAGTTCTTC
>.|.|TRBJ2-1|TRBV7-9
CASSSGLSVYNEQFF
TGTGCCAGCAGCTCTGGACTATCAGTCTACAATGAGCAGTTCTTC
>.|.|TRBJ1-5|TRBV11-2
CASSLDGQYNQPQHF
TGTGCCAGCAGCTTAGATGGTCAGTACAATCAGCCCCAGCATTTT
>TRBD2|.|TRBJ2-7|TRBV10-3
CAIRDAGGTYEQYF
TGTGCCATCAGGGATGCGGGGGGAACCTACGAGCAGTACTTC
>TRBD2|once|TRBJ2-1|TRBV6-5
CASLAGAPSGNEQFF
TGTGCCAGCTTAGCGGGAGCCCCTTCGGGGAATGAGCAGTTCTTC
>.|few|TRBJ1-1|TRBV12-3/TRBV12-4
CASTLAGAEAFF
TGTGCCAGCACCCTTGCAGGGGCGGAAGCTTTCTTT
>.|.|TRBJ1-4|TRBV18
CASSPGFNEKLFF
TGTGCCAGCTCACCAGGCTTTAATGAAAAACTGTTTTTT